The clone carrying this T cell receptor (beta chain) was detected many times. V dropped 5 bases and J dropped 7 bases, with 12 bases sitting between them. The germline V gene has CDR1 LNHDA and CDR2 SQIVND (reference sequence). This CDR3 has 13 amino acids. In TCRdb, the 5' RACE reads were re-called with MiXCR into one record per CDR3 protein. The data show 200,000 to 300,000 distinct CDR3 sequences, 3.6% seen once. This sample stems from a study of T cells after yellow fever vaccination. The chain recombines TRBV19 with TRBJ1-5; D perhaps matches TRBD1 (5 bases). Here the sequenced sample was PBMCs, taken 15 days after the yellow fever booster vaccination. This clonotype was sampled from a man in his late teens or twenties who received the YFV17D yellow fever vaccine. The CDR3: CASSGTAGQPQHF. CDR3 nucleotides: TGTGCCAGTAGTGGGACCGCCGGACAGCCCCAGCATTTT.